In this sample, the clone carrying this TCR beta chain turned up a few times. Researchers sorted participants into cohorts using their self-reported clinical history. Under the authors' procedure: Estimation of nucleated cell counts relied on the amplification of reference gene primers. TCRdb's table, derived via immunoSEQ multiplex PCR, lists solely in-frame clones and lacks some. V, J and clone size derive from that table, while D and trimming were established from the DNA sequence. The table includes about 270,000 clones, 90% detected once. The sample originates from a study of blood T cell repertoires in COVID-19. Across the study: The cDNA or gDNA used as material had been derived from T cells, B-cell-depleted T cells, or PBMCs.

There are 17 residues in the CDR3. V was pared by 5 bases and J by 5 bases, with 13 bases of the junction left unmatched. Per the germline V gene, CDR1 is MGHRA and CDR2 is YSYEKL. This TCR derives from a young woman with acute COVID-19. The V call is TRBV4-1, the J call TRBJ1-4; 8 bases map to TRBD1. Sequencing input: PBMCs or T cells enriched from blood (not recorded which). The CDR3 spells CASSVPGGVIGNEKLFF. For the CDR3, the DNA is TGCGCCAGCAGCGTCCCAGGGGGCGTGATTGGGAATGAAAAACTGTTTTTT.